One sample yielded the 19 T cell receptor beta chains listed below, sequenced in a study of OX40 agonist ivuxolimab in advanced cancers. Produced via immunoSEQ multiplex PCR; TCRdb's table is partial and in-frame only. The sample records roughly 75,000 clones, 80% to 90% being singletons. This specimen consisted of CD4+ or CD8+ T cells sorted from blood, obtained in a trial of the OX40 agonist ivuxolimab. The receptor set was obtained from an adult with an advanced solid tumor such as melanoma, head and neck, liver or kidney cancer.

Turning to this clone: A read error may account for a junction end that differs from germline. The CDR3 sequence is CASTLAGALTGELFF. The DNA of the CDR3 is TGTGCCAGCACCTTAGCGGGGGCTCTCACCGGGGAGCTGTTTTTT. The chain uses TRBV11-3 and TRBJ2-2, with 9 positions matching TRBD2. Germline loops: CDR1 SGHNT, CDR2 YENEEA. The CDR3 loop spans 15 amino acids.

The V call is TRBV14, the J call TRBJ1-1; D uncertain. Deletions cut 1 base from V and 1 base from J, with 7 bases between. Germline CDR1 SGHDN, CDR2 FVKESK. The CDR3 is 14 residues long. This CDR3 is CASSQARWNTEAFF. CDR3 bases: TGTGCCAGCAGCCAAGCCAGGTGGAACACTGAAGCTTTCTTT.

The chain combines TRBV27 with TRBJ2-7; D gene unclear. Germline V gives CDR1 MNHEY, CDR2 SMNVEV (reference sequence). The CDR3 loop spans 14 amino acids. Trimming shortened V by 5 bases and J by 4 bases, and 15 bases separated the two germline ends. DNA for the CDR3: TGTGCCAGCAGTCTTGACCTAGTGAGGTACGAGCAGTACTTC. Its protein product is CASSLDLVRYEQYF.

The chain is built from TRBV5-1 and TRBJ2-3; unclear D gene. This CDR3 is built from 13 residues. Germline values: CDR1 SGHRS, CDR2 YFSETQ. Trimming took 4 bases from V and 3 from J, leaving 9 bases between them. The CDR3 DNA follows: TGCGCCAGCAGCGCTTTCGGAACAGATACGCAGTATTTT. This translates into CASSAFGTDTQYF. Variable domain in full (rest from reference TRBV5-1 and TRBJ2-3): KAGVTQTPRYLIKTRGQQVTLSCSPISGHRSVSWYQQTPGQGLQFLFEYFSETQRNKGNFPGRFSGRQFSNSRSEMNVSTLELGDSALYLCASSAFGTDTQYFGPGTRLTVL.

The V call is TRBV29-1, the J call TRBJ2-6; 8 nucleotides line up with TRBD1. V lost 4 bases and J lost 2; bases outside the gene matches: 4. Germline assignment: CDR1 SQVTM and CDR2 ANQGSEA. The CDR3 runs to 15 residues. CDR3 sequence: CSVVQGATGANVLTF. The CDR3 DNA reads TGCAGCGTTGTTCAGGGGGCTACTGGGGCCAACGTCCTGACTTTC.

In the case of this clone: Additional DNA sequences in this sample encode the identical CDR3. The genes are TRBV5-1 and TRBJ2-3, with D perhaps matching TRBD1 or TRBD2 (6 bases each). Trimming shortened V by 0 bases and J by 0 bases, and 8 bases separated the two germline ends. The CDR3 totals 15 residues. Germline V lookup: CDR1 SGHRS, CDR2 YFSETQ. The CDR3 reads CASSLGGGSTDTQYF. The CDR3 nucleotides read TGCGCCAGCAGCTTGGGAGGGGGGAGCACAGATACGCAGTATTTT.

The rearrangement uses TRBV5-1 and TRBJ2-1, with D perhaps assigned TRBD1 or TRBD2 (5 bases each). The CDR3 extends over 14 amino acids. Germline V CDR1 and CDR2: SGHRS, YFSETQ. V lost 2 bases, J lost 8 bases, and 14 bases lay in between. The CDR3 DNA reads as TGCGCCAGCAGCTTAGGGACGCTTAGCGATGAGCAGTTCTTC. Residues: CASSLGTLSDEQFF.

The gene calls are TRBV7-2 and TRBJ1-4; the D gene is possibly TRBD1 (6 bases). This CDR3 spans 14 amino acids. Germline CDR1 reads SGHTA; CDR2 reads FQGNSA. V lost 4 bases and J lost 8, with 14 bases in between. Here the CDR3 DNA reads TGTGCCAGCAGCTGGGGGACAAGCCGCGAAAAACTGTTTTTT. Protein sequence: CASSWGTSREKLFF.

The CDR3 coding sequence is TGCGCCAGCAGCCAAGGCAGGGCCCCCAATCAGCCCCAGCATTTT. Translation gives CASSQGRAPNQPQHF. The genes are TRBV4-1 and TRBJ1-5, with D possibly matching TRBD1 (5 bases). V dropped 1 base and J dropped 3 bases, with 10 bases sitting between them. In germline, CDR1 is MGHRA, CDR2 YSYEKL. CDR3 length: 15 amino acids.

This chain joins TRBV7-2 and TRBJ2-1; D may be TRBD1 or TRBD2 (7 bases each). Trimming shortened V by 7 bases and J by 0 bases, and 16 bases separated the two germline ends. This CDR3 region has 16 residues. Germline assignment: CDR1 SGHTA and CDR2 FQGNSA. The DNA of the CDR3 is TGTGCCAGCATCCCTCAGGGGGGGGGCTCCTACAATGAGCAGTTCTTC. Amino acids: CASIPQGGGSYNEQFF.

The V gene is TRBV6-6, the J gene TRBJ1-6; D unresolved. Germline V CDR1 and CDR2: MNHNY, SVGAGI (reference sequence). CDR3 size: 16 residues. Trimming shortened V by 6 bases and J by 7 bases, and 19 bases separated the two germline ends. The CDR3 spells CASRPAPGLGNSPLHF. CDR3 nucleotides: TGTGCCAGCAGACCGGCCCCAGGTCTCGGCAATTCACCCCTCCACTTT.

This clone appeared many times. The gene calls are TRBV30 and TRBJ2-1; 7 bases line up with TRBD1. The germline CDR1 and CDR2 sequences are GTSNPN and SVGIG (reference sequence). The trim removed 4 bases at V and 0 bases at J, leaving 15 bases unmatched. CDR3 length: 18 residues. The DNA for the CDR3 is TGTGCCTGGATGGAGACAGGGAAGATTAAGAGCTCCTACAATGAGCAGTTCTTC. Encoded protein: CAWMETGKIKSSYNEQFF. The full variable domain, rest sourced from reference TRBV30 and TRBJ2-1, is SQTIHQWPATLVQPVGSPLSLECTVEGTSNPNLYWYRQAAGRGLQLLFYSVGIGQISSEVPQNLSASRPQDRQFILSSKKLLLSDSGFYLCAWMETGKIKSSYNEQFFGPGTRLTVL.

J is TRBJ1-1 and V is TRBV5-1, with 7 positions matching TRBD1. V shed 3 bases and J 2 bases; nucleotides not matched to a gene: 4. CDR1 SGHRS and CDR2 YFSETQ come from the germline V gene. The CDR3 contains 14 residues. The CDR3 loop is CASSSQGTNTEAFF. The CDR3 DNA sequence: TGCGCCAGCAGCTCACAGGGGACAAACACTGAAGCTTTCTTT.

The chain combines TRBV6-5 with TRBJ2-5; tentatively, D is TRBD2 (6 bases). This CDR3 region has 15 residues. Germline loops: CDR1 MNHEY, CDR2 SVGAGI. Trimming pared 6 bases from V and 3 bases from J, leaving 17 bases between. CDR3 region: CASRRGGRNKETQYF. The DNA of the CDR3 is TGTGCCAGCAGAAGGGGAGGACGAAATAAAGAGACCCAGTACTTC.

V gene TRBV7-9 combines with J gene TRBJ1-3; tentatively, D is TRBD1 (5 bases). The V gene's germline CDR1 is SEHNR and CDR2 FQNEAQ (reference sequence). The CDR3 has 15 residues. Trimming shortened V by 3 bases and J by 1 base, and 10 bases separated the two germline ends. CDR3 DNA: TGTGCCAGCAGCTTGGGAAGGGGTTCTGGAAACACCATATATTTT. Translating gives CASSLGRGSGNTIYF.

The rearrangement links TRBV4-1 to TRBJ2-2; TRBD1 aligns across 10 bases. CDR1 is MGHRA, CDR2 YSYEKL, per germline. Trimming cost V 0 bases and J 5 bases; bases outside gene matches: 3. The CDR3 runs 16 residues. CDR3 in amino acids: CASSQDGQGETGELFF. The CDR3 DNA reads as TGCGCCAGCAGCCAAGATGGACAGGGGGAAACCGGGGAGCTGTTTTTT.

The rearrangement joins TRBV5-1 to TRBJ2-3; 9 nucleotides match TRBD2. The CDR3 is 15 residues long. V lost 0 bases and J lost 8; bases outside the gene matches: 7. Per germline, CDR1 SGHRS and CDR2 YFSETQ. The DNA for the CDR3 is TGCGCCAGCAGCTTGGACGGCGGGGGGGCGGCTACGCAGTATTTT. Protein product: CASSLDGGGAATQYF.

The chain links TRBV28 to TRBJ1-3; D unclear. Trimming took off 3 bases at V and 0 bases at J, with 12 bases between the two ends. The CDR3 length is 16 residues. Germline lookup yields CDR1 MDHEN and CDR2 SYDVKM. In nucleotides, the CDR3 is TGTGCCAGCAGTTTGCACTCCCCGAGCTCTGGAAACACCATATATTTT. This codes for CASSLHSPSSGNTIYF.

The chain carries TRBV6-6 and TRBJ1-1; 8 positions agree with TRBD1. With V trimmed by 6 bases and J by 7 bases, 13 bases remained unmatched. CDR3 length equals 15 residues. Germline V gene lookup returns CDR1 MNHNY and CDR2 SVGAGI (reference sequence). CDR3 in DNA: TGTGCCAGCAGCCCTTACCGGGACAGGAGGGTTGAAGCTTTCTTT. It codes for CASSPYRDRRVEAFF.